A single sample is the source of the 26 T cell receptor beta chains below, sequenced in a study of human T cells and chemical hapten exposure. Library preparation tagged each individual cDNA molecule with a unique molecular identifier. TCRdb re-called the reads with MiXCR, one entry per CDR3 protein. Of 100,000 to 150,000 distinct CDR3 sequences listed, less than 10% are singletons. The authors extracted total RNA from unfractionated whole blood. The sequencing sample was made of whole blood. The receptors were sampled from a human donor in good health. Some clones in this sample may be carry-over from other donors' samples.

This clonotype occurred a few times. The genes are TRBV6-2 or TRBV6-3 and TRBJ2-3; no firm D call. The CDR3 is 15 amino acids. The V end lost 10 bases, the J end lost 3 bases, and 20 bases lay between the germline ends. Germline assignment: CDR1 MNHEY and CDR2 SVGEGT. In DNA, the CDR3 is TGTGCCACCGGGCGAGATTTGGGGTTGACAGATACGCAGTATTTT. As protein: CATGRDLGLTDTQYF.

This sequence joins TRBV9 and TRBJ2-7; 11 nucleotides match TRBD1. Trimming removed 10 bases from V and 5 bases from J; junction bases left unmatched: 8. CDR3 length: 13 residues. Germline CDR1 and CDR2: SGDLS and YYNGEE. CDR3 amino acids: CALGQGAIDEQYF. The CDR3 DNA reads TGTGCCCTAGGACAGGGGGCGATAGACGAGCAGTACTTC.

This clonotype occurred many times. The chain combines TRBV14 with TRBJ1-1, with unresolved D. The CDR3 contains 14 residues. V was cut by 2 bases and J by 0 bases, with 7 bases left in between. Per germline, CDR1 SGHDN and CDR2 FVKESK. The chain's CDR3 is CASSQSGLNTEAFF. CDR3 bases: TGTGCCAGCAGCCAATCTGGATTGAACACTGAAGCTTTCTTT. The full variable domain, completed using reference TRBV14 and TRBJ1-1, is EAGVTQFPSHSVIEKGQTVTLRCDPISGHDNLYWYRRVMGKEIKFLLHFVKESKQDESGMPNNRFLAERTGGTYSTLKVQPAELEDSGVYFCASSQSGLNTEAFFGQGTRLTVV.

The table lists this clonotype with many counts. CDR3 residues: CASSPAGLETQYF. The CDR3 DNA reads TGTGCCAGCTCACCAGCAGGGTTAGAGACCCAGTACTTC. The chain recombines TRBV18 with TRBJ2-5; the D gene is possibly TRBD1 (5 bases). V gave up 2 bases and J gave up 4 bases, with 8 bases separating them. The CDR3 runs to 13 residues. Germline CDR1 KGHSH, CDR2 LQKENI.

A few counts support this clonotype. V gene TRBV6-5 combines with J gene TRBJ1-2; TRBD1 aligns across 7 bases. The ends lost 9 bases at V and 6 bases at J; junction bases unmatched: 16. Germline assignment: CDR1 MNHEY and CDR2 SVGAGI. The CDR3 runs 15 residues. The CDR3 DNA sequence: TGTGCCAGTACTGGACAGGCGGGATCATGGAATGGCTACACCTTC. Encoded protein: CASTGQAGSWNGYTF.

This clonotype was observed at least ten times. The genes are TRBV7-2 and TRBJ1-2, with 9 nucleotides matching TRBD1. Germline CDR1 reads SGHTA; CDR2 reads FQGNSA. With V trimmed by 5 bases and J by 2 bases, 15 bases remained unmatched. The length of the CDR3 is 18 residues. The chain's CDR3 is CASSRARDRVGGNYGYTF. CDR3 in DNA: TGTGCCAGCAGCCGCGCTCGGGACAGGGTAGGCGGCAACTATGGCTACACCTTC.

This clonotype showed up just a few times. The V gene is TRBV6-6, the J gene TRBJ1-1, with a weak D call TRBD1 (6 bases). This CDR3 has 13 amino acids. Looked up from germline, CDR1 is MNHNY and CDR2 is SVGAGI (reference sequence). Trimming left V 6 bases short and J 7 bases short, with 15 bases between. CDR3 in DNA: TGTGCCAGCAGCCCCCAGACAGGCTTTGAAGCTTTCTTT. Translated, it gives CASSPQTGFEAFF.

This clonotype was seen a handful of times. The rearrangement uses TRBV5-1 and TRBJ2-7, with unresolved D. This CDR3 contains 12 residues. Germline assignment: CDR1 SGHRS and CDR2 YFSETQ. V dropped 4 bases and J dropped 5 bases, with 10 bases sitting between them. CDR3 protein: CASSLNPDEQYF. CDR3 DNA: TGCGCCAGCAGCCTAAATCCGGACGAGCAGTACTTC.

This clonotype was picked up one time. The rearrangement uses TRBV15 and TRBJ1-2, with no clear D. V was trimmed by 5 bases and J by 5 bases, leaving 12 bases between them. CDR1 and CDR2 (germline): LNHNV, YYDKDF (reference sequence). This CDR3 is built from 13 residues. CDR3 DNA: TGTGCCACCAGCGCCCGGAAATCTTATGGCTACACCTTC. It is translated as CATSARKSYGYTF.

This clonotype was counted many times. This rearrangement joins TRBV9 to TRBJ2-1; perhaps TRBD1 as D (6 bases). The CDR3 consists of 16 residues. Per germline, CDR1 SGDLS and CDR2 YYNGEE. V shed 5 bases and J shed 2 bases, with 17 bases lying between them. This CDR3 is CASSATQGFTYNEQFF. For the CDR3, the DNA is TGTGCCAGCAGTGCTACACAGGGTTTCACCTACAATGAGCAGTTCTTC.

In this sample, this clonotype turned up many times. The CDR3 sequence is CASGLGGQGPYEQYF. As DNA, the CDR3 is TGTGCTAGTGGTTTGGGTGGACAGGGCCCCTACGAGCAGTACTTC. V gene TRBV12-5 combines with J gene TRBJ2-7; 8 positions match TRBD1. Trimming took 1 base from V and 2 from J; bases not matched to a gene: 4. Germline CDR1 LGHNT, CDR2 FRNRAP. CDR3 length: 15 amino acids.

There are many counts of this clonotype. V is TRBV14 and J is TRBJ1-2; the D gene is possibly TRBD1 (5 bases). V lost 1 base to trimming and J lost 2 bases, with 14 bases between them. Germline loops: CDR1 SGHDN, CDR2 FVKESK. The CDR3 has 16 residues. CDR3: CASSQGSSGRNYGYTF. The CDR3 DNA reads as TGTGCCAGCAGCCAAGGGAGCTCAGGGAGGAACTATGGCTACACCTTC.

This clonotype was detected ten times or more. This chain uses TRBV6-1 with TRBJ2-5, with a tentative D call TRBD2 (6 bases). Germline V lookup: CDR1 MNHNS, CDR2 SASEGT. The V and J ends lost 7 bases and 2 bases respectively, with 11 bases between them. The CDR3 is made up of 13 amino acids. The CDR3 DNA sequence: TGTGCCAGCAATAATGGACTACAAGAGACCCAGTACTTC. Encoded protein: CASNNGLQETQYF.

This clonotype has just a few counts. This chain links TRBV10-3 with TRBJ2-7, with TRBD1 identical over 7 bases. V lost 6 bases and J lost 3; bases outside the gene matches: 5. Germline V gene data show CDR1 as ENHRY and CDR2 as SYGVKD. CDR3 length: 13 residues. This CDR3 is CAIRAGGGYEQYF. The CDR3 DNA is TGTGCCATCAGGGCAGGGGGTGGCTACGAGCAGTACTTC.

This chain uses TRBV3-1 with TRBJ1-1; D gene ambiguous. This CDR3 comprises 16 residues. Trimming took 3 bases from V and 4 from J, leaving 18 bases between them. Germline V lookup: CDR1 LGHDT, CDR2 YNNKEL (reference sequence). In DNA form, the CDR3 reads TGTGCCAGCAGCCAGCCCCCGTTGGGCCGCGTCACTGAAGCTTTCTTT. Its protein is CASSQPPLGRVTEAFF.

This clonotype was seen more than once but under ten times. The CDR3 region is CASSSLAPTNEKLFF. In DNA form, the CDR3 reads TGTGCCAGCTCTAGCTTGGCCCCAACTAATGAAAAACTGTTTTTT. The chain uses TRBV18 and TRBJ1-4, with D unresolved. The germline V gene has CDR1 KGHSH and CDR2 LQKENI. This CDR3 is 15 amino acids long. Trimming shortened V by 6 bases and J by 0 bases, and 11 bases separated the two germline ends. The full variable domain, rest sourced from reference TRBV18 and TRBJ1-4, is NAGVMQNPRHLVRRRGQEARLRCSPMKGHSHVYWYRQLPEEGLKFMVYLQKENIIDESGMPKERFSAEFPKEGPSILRIQQVVRGDSAAYFCASSSLAPTNEKLFFGSGTQLSVL.

This clonotype was detected a few times. V and J are TRBV6-5 and TRBJ2-1, with D possibly matching TRBD1 (6 bases). V lost 6 bases, J lost 3 bases, and 9 bases lay in between. The CDR3 is made up of 13 amino acids. Germline CDR1 is MNHEY and CDR2 is SVGAGI. This chain's CDR3 is CASSPDSYNEQFF. CDR3 DNA sequence: TGTGCCAGCAGCCCGGACAGCTACAATGAGCAGTTCTTC.

This chain links TRBV6-1 with TRBJ1-2, with 8 bases lining up with TRBD1. This CDR3 has 16 residues. Germline trimming cut 2 bases from V and 3 bases from J; bases unmatched to any gene: 8. CDR1 and CDR2 from the germline V gene are MNHNS and SASEGT. Written as DNA, the CDR3 is TGTGCCAGCAGTGAATTCGGGACAGGATCCTACTATGGCTACACCTTC. This codes for CASSEFGTGSYYGYTF.

This clonotype has ten or more counts. V and J are TRBV18 and TRBJ1-1; no reliable D call. Trimming took off 1 base at V and 1 base at J, with 7 bases between the two ends. This CDR3 region has 14 residues. CDR1 is KGHSH, CDR2 LQKENI, per germline. CDR3 loop: CASSPQDANTEAFF. The CDR3, as DNA: TGTGCCAGCTCACCACAGGACGCGAACACTGAAGCTTTCTTT. Full variable domain (outside the CDR3, taken from reference TRBV18 and TRBJ1-1): NAGVMQNPRHLVRRRGQEARLRCSPMKGHSHVYWYRQLPEEGLKFMVYLQKENIIDESGMPKERFSAEFPKEGPSILRIQQVVRGDSAAYFCASSPQDANTEAFFGQGTRLTVV.

The chain has TRBV2 and TRBJ2-1; TRBD2 matches 8 bases. Germline assignment: CDR1 SNHLY and CDR2 FYNNEI. The CDR3 runs to 15 residues. V gave up 4 bases and J gave up 5 bases; unmatched junction bases: 7. The CDR3 spells CASSARAGAHNEQFF. The DNA for the CDR3 is TGTGCCAGCAGTGCCAGAGCGGGAGCTCACAATGAGCAGTTCTTC.

This rearrangement joins TRBV20-1 to TRBJ1-2; TRBD1 might be the D (6 bases). With 1 base removed from V and 4 bases from J, the gap between germline ends came to 19 bases. The germline V gene encodes CDR1 DFQATT and CDR2 SNEGSKA (reference sequence). The CDR3 is made up of 16 amino acids. The CDR3 loop reads CSARVKEKGVPYGYTF. In DNA form, the CDR3 reads TGCAGTGCTAGAGTTAAGGAAAAGGGGGTACCCTATGGCTACACCTTC.

This clonotype has more than one count but fewer than ten. This sequence joins TRBV20-1 and TRBJ2-3; D uncertain. This CDR3 region has 16 residues. CDR1 is DFQATT and CDR2 is SNEGSKA in the germline V gene (reference sequence). Trimming pared 0 bases from V and 3 bases from J, leaving 16 bases between. The chain's CDR3 is CSARDLLVAETDTQYF. The CDR3 bases are TGCAGTGCTAGAGATTTATTGGTGGCAGAAACAGATACGCAGTATTTT.

The genes are TRBV6-2 or TRBV6-3 and TRBJ2-5; D uncertain. The CDR3 is 11 residues long. Germline-derived CDR1 and CDR2 are MNHEY and SVGEGT. V lost 2 bases and J lost 5, with 3 bases in between. The CDR3 protein is CASSYGETQYF. CDR3 DNA sequence: TGTGCCAGCAGTTACGGGGAGACCCAGTACTTC.

This clonotype appeared many times. The chain links TRBV5-1 to TRBJ2-3; 9 nucleotides match TRBD2. This CDR3 comprises 15 residues. With V trimmed by 0 bases and J by 4 bases, 3 bases remained unmatched. Germline-derived CDR1 and CDR2 are SGHRS and YFSETQ. This CDR3 reads CASSLGGGAADTQYF. In DNA, the CDR3 is TGCGCCAGCAGCTTGGGCGGGGGGGCCGCAGATACGCAGTATTTT.

The chain uses TRBV2 and TRBJ2-2; TRBD2 matches at 11 bases. Germline V gene data show CDR1 as SNHLY and CDR2 as FYNNEI. This CDR3 has 17 amino acids. V lost 8 bases to trimming and J lost 7 bases; unmatched junction nucleotides: 15. CDR3 bases: TGTGCCAGCGGGGGACTAGCGGTCCCTCGGTCGATCGGGGAGCTGTTTTTT. This translates into CASGGLAVPRSIGELFF.

This clonotype has just a few counts. V and J are TRBV12-3 or TRBV12-4 and TRBJ2-1, with D perhaps matching TRBD1 or TRBD2 (5 bases each). The CDR3 spans 14 residues. Trimming took off 3 bases at V and 6 bases at J, with 12 bases between the two ends. The CDR3 coding sequence is TGTGCCAGCAGTTTTTCTACAGGAGGCAATGAGCAGTTCTTC. This translates into CASSFSTGGNEQFF.